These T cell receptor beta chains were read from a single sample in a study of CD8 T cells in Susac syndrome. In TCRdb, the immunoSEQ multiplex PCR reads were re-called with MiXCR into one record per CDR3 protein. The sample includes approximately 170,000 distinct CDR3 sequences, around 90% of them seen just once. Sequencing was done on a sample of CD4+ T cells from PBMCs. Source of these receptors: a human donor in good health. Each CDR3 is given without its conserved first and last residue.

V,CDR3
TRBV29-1,SVIPGLPNNEQF
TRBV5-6,ASSSLYEQY
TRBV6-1,ASSERGTVTYEQY
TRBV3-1,ASSPQFSRSGSHTGELF
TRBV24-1,ATSDFTSGRARQF
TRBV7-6,ASSLFSAGASYNEQF
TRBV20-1,SAVGTGTGELF
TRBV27,ASSLGLAENIQY
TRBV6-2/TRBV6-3,ASSVPGQGVSYEQY
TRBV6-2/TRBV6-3,ASSTRQGSYNEQF
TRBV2,ASSEAGQGNPGELF
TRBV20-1,SASLREETQY
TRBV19,ASSRTNNEQF
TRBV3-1,ASRGIDRGSYNEQF
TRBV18,ASSPTGQGQETQY
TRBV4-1,ASSQDLRQRLEQY
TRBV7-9,ASSFSGGTSYEQY
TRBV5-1,ASSRGLNTEAF
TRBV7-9,ASTTTSGSEQY
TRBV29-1,SVVRGAGEKLF
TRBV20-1,SAGTPNEQF
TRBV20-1,SARVRDRLNTEAF
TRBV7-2,ASSEGNQPQH
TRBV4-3,ASSPRMGGVAF
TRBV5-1,ASSYDPQGIGQTQY
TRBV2,ASRGGRAGSSYEQY
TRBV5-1,ASSSLSGTDHDYT
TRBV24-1,ATSGPGSSYEQY
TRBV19,ASLRRGGNTIY
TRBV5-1,ASSLTGTPRSEQY
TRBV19,ASSIRYRLNTEAF
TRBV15,ATSRDAAGGPAGNTIY
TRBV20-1,SASASGRADTQY
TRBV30,AWSARPKNTGELF
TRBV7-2,ASSQRGGSSYEQY
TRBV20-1,SAPDRGIQETQY
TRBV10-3,AISESLLTGTVSYEQY
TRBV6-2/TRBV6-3,ASRGTVVDTQY
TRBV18,ASSPLGQSDTQY
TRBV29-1,SVEDSWLGGGRGDTQY
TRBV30,AWRQAGGQY
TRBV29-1,SAYRGVGETQY
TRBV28,ASRVGGNQPQH
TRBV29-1,SVLPQGAAGSGYT
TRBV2,ASSDLGPNYGYT
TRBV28,ASRLSEKLF
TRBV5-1,ASSYRPGGVSTEAF
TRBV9,ASSTGTTYGYT
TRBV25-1,ASSVKGSIHEQY
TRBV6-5,ASSYSGTLQETQY
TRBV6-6,ASSRQGRGELF
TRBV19,ASSTRGDRETGELF
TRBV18,ASSLAMDRVNTEAF
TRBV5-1,ASSLAHRNTGELF
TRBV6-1,ASLPGTESHNEQF
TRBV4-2,ASSHQGQLGNTIY
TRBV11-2,ASSPNRGGYNEQF